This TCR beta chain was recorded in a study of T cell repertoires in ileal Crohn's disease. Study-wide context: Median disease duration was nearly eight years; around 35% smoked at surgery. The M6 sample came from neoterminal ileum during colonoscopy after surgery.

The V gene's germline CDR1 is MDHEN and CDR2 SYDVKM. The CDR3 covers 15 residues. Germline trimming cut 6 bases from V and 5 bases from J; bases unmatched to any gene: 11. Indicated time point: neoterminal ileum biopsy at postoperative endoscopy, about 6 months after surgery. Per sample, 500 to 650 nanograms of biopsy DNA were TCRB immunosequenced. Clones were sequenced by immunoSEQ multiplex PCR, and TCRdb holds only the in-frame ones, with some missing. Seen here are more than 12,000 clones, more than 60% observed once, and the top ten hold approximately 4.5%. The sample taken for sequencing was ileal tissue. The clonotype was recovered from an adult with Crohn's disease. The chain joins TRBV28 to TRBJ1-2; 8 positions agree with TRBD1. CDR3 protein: CASRPGQGRGYGYTF. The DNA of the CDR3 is TGTGCCAGCAGGCCCGGACAGGGACGAGGGTATGGCTACACCTTC.